One and the same sample provided the 32 T cell receptor beta chains below, sequenced in a study of T cells in Graves' hyperthyroidism and ophthalmopathy. The TCR beta CDR3 regions underwent amplification using RNA transcripts as the source. TCR CDR3 regions were first amplified by RT-PCR with HTBI primers. TCRdb reprocessed the multiplex PCR reads with MiXCR, giving one entry per CDR3 protein. The sample holds hundreds of thousands of distinct CDR3 sequences, over 35% seen once. The sequenced sample consisted of blood. All receptors derive from a man younger than 30 with Graves' hyperthyroidism.

With respect to this clonotype: A much larger clone differs by one base, so this may be a read error. The V gene is TRBV11-2, the J gene TRBJ2-7; 7 nucleotides align to TRBD1. Germline V gives CDR1 SGHAT, CDR2 FQNNGV. The CDR3 spans 14 residues. CDR3 protein: CGSSLGQATYEQYF. The DNA of the CDR3 is TGTGGCAGCAGCTTAGGACAGGCCACCTACGAGCAGTACTTC.

In its sample, this clonotype was seen many times. V usage is TRBV15 and J usage is TRBJ2-7; D is unclear. Germline-derived CDR1 and CDR2 are LNHNV and YYDKDF (reference sequence). This CDR3 comprises 11 residues. The V end was cut by 0 bases, the J end by 9 bases, with 6 bases between. The CDR3 loop is CATSRDRVQYF. The CDR3 DNA sequence: TGTGCCACCAGCAGAGATCGTGTGCAGTACTTC. Full variable domain (remainder filled in from reference TRBV15 and TRBJ2-7): DAMVIQNPRYQVTQFGKPVTLSCSQTLNHNVMYWYQQKSSQAPKLLFHYYDKDFNNEADTPDNFQSRRPNTSFCFLDIRSPGLGDTAMYLCATSRDRVQYFGPGTRLTVT.

This sequence joins TRBV10-3 and TRBJ2-7; possible D gene TRBD2, 5 bases. CDR3 length: 12 residues. Looked up from germline, CDR1 is ENHRY and CDR2 is SYGVKD. V lost 4 bases, J lost 5 bases, and 9 bases lay in between. The CDR3 nucleotides are TGTGCCATCAGTGGCCGGGAAGACGAGCAGTACTTC. As protein: CAISGREDEQYF.

The rearrangement uses TRBV20-1 and TRBJ2-7, with 12 bases lining up with TRBD2. Germline CDR1 is DFQATT and CDR2 is SNEGSKA (reference sequence). The CDR3 loop spans 15 amino acids. Unmatched junction bases numbered 11, after V lost 6 bases and J lost 5 bases. The CDR3 sequence is CSARTSGTGIHEQYF. The CDR3 nucleotides read TGCAGTGCACGGACTAGCGGGACAGGGATCCACGAGCAGTACTTC.

This clonotype was counted at least ten times. The gene calls are TRBV10-2 and TRBJ2-7; 9 bases match TRBD2. Germline V gene sequence: CDR1 WSHSY, CDR2 SAAADI. The CDR3 runs 11 residues. With 10 bases clipped from V and 5 bases from J, the junction kept 3 bases outside the gene matches. In nucleotides, the CDR3 is TGCGCCACGGGACTAGCCAACGAGCAGTACTTC. Translating it yields CATGLANEQYF.

The chain recombines TRBV2 with TRBJ1-5; 9 positions agree with TRBD1. This CDR3 has 20 amino acids. The germline gives CDR1 SNHLY, CDR2 FYNNEI. V trimming: 0 bases; J trimming: 0 bases; junction bases outside the gene matches: 12. DNA for the CDR3: TGTGCCAGCAGTGAAGCGCTGGGACAGGGCGGATATTATAGCAATCAGCCCCAGCATTTT. Translating it yields CASSEALGQGGYYSNQPQHF.

The chain is built from TRBV2 and TRBJ2-2; possibly TRBD2 for D (5 bases). There are 14 residues in the CDR3. V gave up 5 bases and J gave up 8 bases, with 15 bases separating them. The germline CDR1 and CDR2 sequences are SNHLY and FYNNEI. The CDR3 DNA is TGTGCCAGCAGTACCGGGATTACGGGGGGGGAGCTGTTTTTT. It specifies CASSTGITGGELFF.

This clonotype was counted only a few times. This chain joins TRBV4-2 and TRBJ2-5; tentatively, D is TRBD2 (6 bases). Per the germline V gene, CDR1 is LGHNA and CDR2 is YNFKEQ. The CDR3 loop spans 13 amino acids. V was pared by 0 bases and J by 5 bases, with 7 bases between. CDR3 DNA: TGTGCCAGCAGCCAAGATGCGGGGGAGACCCAGTACTTC. Amino acid sequence: CASSQDAGETQYF.

This clonotype was counted ten times or more. The chain carries TRBV29-1 and TRBJ1-2, with D possibly TRBD1 on 6 matching bases. The CDR3 has 14 residues. Germline loops: CDR1 SQVTM, CDR2 ANQGSEA. Trimming cost V 1 base and J 2 bases, with 11 bases left between them. As DNA, the CDR3 is TGCAGCGTTGAAGGGCCTCAGGGGAACTATGGCTACACCTTC. Its translation is CSVEGPQGNYGYTF.

CDR3 DNA sequence: TGCGCCAGCAGCCCCCCGGAGGGCGGGGAGCTGTTTTTT. Translation: CASSPPEGGELFF. The chain carries TRBV4-3 and TRBJ2-2; D is possibly TRBD2 (6 bases). Germline V lookup: CDR1 LGHNA, CDR2 YSLEER. Trimming shortened V by 4 bases and J by 7 bases, and 10 bases separated the two germline ends. This CDR3 comprises 13 residues.

The rearrangement links TRBV4-1 to TRBJ1-2; 8 bases map to TRBD1. The CDR3 length is 15 residues. Trimming took 3 bases from V and 7 from J; bases not matched to a gene: 10. CDR1 and CDR2 from the germline V gene are MGHRA and YSYEKL. Here the CDR3 reads CASSHIDRGPIGYTF. The CDR3 region has the DNA TGCGCCAGCAGCCACATCGACAGGGGACCTATTGGCTACACCTTC.

In this sample, this clonotype turned up many times. This sequence joins TRBV7-9 and TRBJ1-6; D not resolved. CDR1 is SEHNR, CDR2 FQNEAQ, per germline (reference sequence). The length of the CDR3 is 15 residues. V gave up 5 bases and J gave up 8 bases, with 16 bases separating them. This chain's CDR3 is CASSPPTGLDSPLHF. DNA for the CDR3: TGTGCCAGCAGCCCGCCCACGGGCCTTGATTCACCCCTCCACTTT. Combining the CDR3 with reference TRBV7-9 and TRBJ1-6 gives the whole variable domain DTGVSQNPRHKITKRGQNVTFRCDPISEHNRLYWYRQTLGQGPEFLTYFQNEAQLEKSRLLSDRFSAERPKGSFSTLEIQRTEQGDSAMYLCASSPPTGLDSPLHFGNGTRLTVT.

This clonotype was seen at least ten times. The chain couples TRBV10-3 to TRBJ1-6, with a weak D call TRBD1 (5 bases). The V end was cut by 2 bases, the J end by 5 bases, with 10 bases between. The CDR3 is 15 amino acids. Germline V gives CDR1 ENHRY, CDR2 SYGVKD. Here the CDR3 reads CAISEAGANNSPLHF. The CDR3 region has the DNA TGTGCCATCAGTGAGGCCGGGGCCAATAATTCACCCCTCCACTTT.

This clonotype turned up a few times. The V call is TRBV12-3 or TRBV12-4, the J call TRBJ1-4, with D possibly being TRBD1 (5 bases). The CDR3 sequence is 13 residues long. V lost 3 bases and J 7 bases, leaving 9 bases between the germline ends. The CDR3 DNA follows: TGTGCCAGCAGTTTGCCAGGGAGTGAAAAACTGTTTTTT. Protein sequence: CASSLPGSEKLFF.

This rearrangement joins TRBV7-9 to TRBJ2-7; 8 bases fit TRBD1. V shed 6 bases, J shed 3 bases, and the junction held 13 bases outside the gene matches. Germline CDR1 reads SEHNR; CDR2 reads FQNEAQ (reference sequence). This CDR3 has 16 amino acids. The CDR3 nucleotides are TGTGCCAGCAGTTCCTCGACCGGGACAGGCCGCTACGAGCAGTACTTC. Amino acid sequence: CASSSSTGTGRYEQYF.

This clonotype has a single count. A single base separates this from a much larger clone, so it may be a read error. The chain joins TRBV19 to TRBJ2-6; D may be TRBD1 (5 bases). The CDR3 totals 16 residues. Germline CDR1 LNHDA, CDR2 SQIVND (reference sequence). CDR3 in amino acids: CASSPAPSSGANVPTF. The CDR3 nucleotides read TGTGCCAGCAGCCCGGCACCGAGCTCTGGGGCCAACGTCCCGACTTTC.

In its sample, this clonotype was seen many times. The CDR3 region has the DNA TGTGCCAGTAGTCCCCAACGGACAGGGATGAACACTGAAGCTTTCTTT. Its translation is CASSPQRTGMNTEAFF. The gene calls are TRBV19 and TRBJ1-1; 8 bases line up with TRBD1. CDR1 and CDR2 from the germline V gene are LNHDA and SQIVND (reference sequence). V was pared by 5 bases and J by 0 bases, with 8 bases of the junction left unmatched. CDR3 length: 16 amino acids.

The J gene is TRBJ2-5, the V gene TRBV25-1; 7 nucleotides line up with TRBD1. The J segment lost 3 bases and the V segment lost 2 bases, leaving 0 bases of the junction unmatched. CDR1 and CDR2 from the germline V gene are MGHDK and SYGVNS. The CDR3 totals 13 residues. CDR3 protein: CASSETGEETQYF. The CDR3 coding sequence is TGTGCCAGCAGTGAAACAGGGGAAGAGACCCAGTACTTC. Full variable domain (rest looked up from reference TRBV25-1 and TRBJ2-5): EADIYQTPRYLVIGTGKKITLECSQTMGHDKMYWYQQDPGMELHLIHYSYGVNSTEKGDLSSESTVSRIRTEHFPLTLESARPSHTSQYLCASSETGEETQYFGPGTRLLVL.

CDR3 DNA: TGTGCCAGCAGTGAATGGGACAGGGGGGAGAATGAGCAGTTCTTC. Its protein product is CASSEWDRGENEQFF. The chain carries TRBV25-1 and TRBJ2-1; TRBD1 matches 11 bases. The CDR3 extends over 15 amino acids. Germline assignment: CDR1 MGHDK and CDR2 SYGVNS. The J segment lost 7 bases and the V segment lost 1 base, leaving 3 bases of the junction unmatched.

The J gene is TRBJ1-2, the V gene TRBV7-2; D perhaps matches TRBD1 (5 bases). This CDR3 has 16 residues. Per the germline V gene, CDR1 is SGHTA and CDR2 is FQGNSA. Trimming stripped 3 bases from V and 3 bases from J, with 17 bases between. The CDR3 DNA sequence: TGTGCCAGCAGCTTTCGGGGCCAGGGTGTGTACTATGGCTACACCTTC. As protein: CASSFRGQGVYYGYTF.

V and J are TRBV20-1 and TRBJ2-1, with D unclear. The germline V gene encodes CDR1 DFQATT and CDR2 SNEGSKA (reference sequence). The CDR3 consists of 13 residues. V was trimmed by 5 bases and J by 0 bases, leaving 8 bases between them. For the CDR3, the DNA is TGCAGTGCTCTCCGGAGCTCCTACAATGAGCAGTTCTTC. It yields the protein CSALRSSYNEQFF.

CDR3 nucleotides: TGTGCCAGCAGCTCACGCGGGGCGCGTATTACCCCCGGGGAGCTGTTTTTT. Its protein product is CASSSRGARITPGELFF. V and J are TRBV9 and TRBJ2-2, with D perhaps matching TRBD2 (6 bases). This CDR3 has 17 residues. V was pared by 4 bases and J by 6 bases, with 22 bases between. Per germline, CDR1 SGDLS and CDR2 YYNGEE.

The chain links TRBV27 to TRBJ1-2, with a weak D call TRBD1 (6 bases). The V end was cut by 8 bases, the J end by 3 bases, with 16 bases between. Germline V lookup: CDR1 MNHEY, CDR2 SMNVEV (reference sequence). The CDR3 is 14 amino acids. CDR3 coding DNA: TGTGCCAGCGGACGACAGGAAACGCACTATGGCTACACCTTC. It codes for CASGRQETHYGYTF.

Regarding this clonotype: One end of the junction varies from germline; a read error may be responsible. The rearrangement joins TRBV7-9 to TRBJ2-2, with 8 bases that match TRBD1. Germline V gene data show CDR1 as SEHNR and CDR2 as FQNEAQ (reference sequence). The CDR3 is made up of 15 amino acids. The CDR3 reads CASRPTGEETGELFF. The CDR3 region has the DNA TGCGCCAGCAGGCCGACAGGGGAGGAGACCGGGGAGCTGTTTTTT.

The genes are TRBV5-1 and TRBJ2-7; 9 nucleotides align to TRBD1. The ends lost 3 bases at V and 6 bases at J; junction bases unmatched: 13. This CDR3 contains 16 residues. The germline V gene encodes CDR1 SGHRS and CDR2 YFSETQ. The CDR3 coding sequence is TGCGCCAGCAGCTCACATCCCGGGACAGGGTTTGTCGAGCAGTACTTC. This encodes CASSSHPGTGFVEQYF.

This clonotype was detected a few times. The chain joins TRBV7-9 to TRBJ1-2; TRBD1 matches at 11 bases. With V trimmed by 1 base and J by 7 bases, 2 bases remained unmatched. Germline lookup yields CDR1 SEHNR and CDR2 FQNEAQ (reference sequence). The CDR3 contains 14 residues. Written as DNA, the CDR3 is TGTGCCAGCAGCTTAGGGACAGGGGGCTCTGGCTACACCTTC. This sequence encodes CASSLGTGGSGYTF.

Details on this clonotype: The germline gene is not matched at one end of the junction; a read error may be the cause. V usage is TRBV14 and J usage is TRBJ1-2; possible D gene TRBD1, 5 bases. CDR1 and CDR2 (germline): SGHDN, FVKESK. CDR3 length: 17 residues. CDR3 protein: CASSQTYDHRFNYGHTF. As DNA, the CDR3 is TGTGCCAGCAGCCAGACCTACGATCACAGGTTCAACTATGGCCACACCTTC.

Ten or more counts support this clonotype. V and J are TRBV29-1 and TRBJ1-4; D is ambiguous. The CDR3 has 12 residues. Trimming left V 2 bases short and J 6 bases short, with 7 bases between. CDR1 is SQVTM, CDR2 ANQGSEA, per germline. CDR3: CSVEQPDEKLFF. In nucleotides, the CDR3 is TGCAGCGTTGAACAGCCTGATGAAAAACTGTTTTTT.

The J gene is TRBJ2-2, the V gene TRBV9; 7 bases are a match to TRBD1. The V gene's germline CDR1 is SGDLS and CDR2 YYNGEE. The V and J ends lost 2 bases and 3 bases, in that order; junction bases with no gene match: 7. CDR3 length: 16 residues. CDR3 DNA: TGTGCCAGCAGCGTCACAGGGGTCTGGTACACCGGGGAGCTGTTTTTT. As protein: CASSVTGVWYTGELFF. The variable domain in full, with the rest retrieved from reference TRBV9 and TRBJ2-2, is DSGVTQTPKHLITATGQRVTLRCSPRSGDLSVYWYQQSLDQGLQFLIQYYNGEERAKGNILERFSAQQFPDLHSELNLSSLELGDSALYFCASSVTGVWYTGELFFGEGSRLTVL.

A few counts support this clonotype. A much bigger clone sits one base away, suggesting this may be a read error. This CDR3 is CASMGANAYGYTF. The DNA for the CDR3 is TGTGCCAGCATGGGGGCTAATGCCTATGGCTACACCTTC. The chain recombines TRBV2 with TRBJ1-2; D might be TRBD1 (6 bases). The germline CDR1 and CDR2 sequences are SNHLY and FYNNEI. CDR3 size: 13 residues. V shed 7 bases and J shed 4 bases, with 13 bases lying between them.

This clonotype was counted a single time. The rearrangement links TRBV10-3 to TRBJ1-2; D unclear. CDR1 and CDR2 from the germline V gene are ENHRY and SYGVKD. V was shortened by 3 bases and J by 3 bases, with 11 bases between the two germline ends. The CDR3 consists of 14 residues. CDR3 protein: CAISETEIHYGYTF. The CDR3 DNA sequence: TGTGCCATCAGTGAAACAGAAATACACTATGGCTACACCTTC.

This clonotype occurred a few times. This chain links TRBV2 with TRBJ2-1, with D unclear. This CDR3 is 14 amino acids long. V dropped 7 bases and J dropped 4 bases, with 14 bases sitting between them. Germline V gives CDR1 SNHLY, CDR2 FYNNEI. This CDR3 reads CASTRVGLYNEQFF. The DNA for the CDR3 is TGTGCCAGCACCCGGGTTGGGCTGTACAATGAGCAGTTCTTC. Full variable domain (remainder filled in from reference TRBV2 and TRBJ2-1): EPEVTQTPSHQVTQMGQEVILRCVPISNHLYFYWYRQILGQKVEFLVSFYNNEISEKSEIFDDQFSVERPDGSNFTLKIRSTKLEDSAMYFCASTRVGLYNEQFFGPGTRLTVL.